Below, 26 T cell receptor beta chains from the same sample are listed, as sequenced in a study of T cell repertoires in cytomegalovirus infection. TCRdb used MiXCR to reprocess the reads, holding one entry per CDR3 protein. The sample holds around 900,000 distinct CDR3 sequences, 30% to 40% seen once. What these receptors recognize is not known. Here the sequenced sample was cultured CD8+ T cells from PBMCs, taken from culture after CMV antigen stimulation. The source is a human donor in good health (CMV status not recorded). Some clones in this sample may be carry-over from other donors' samples.

The CDR3 region is CVQGGGRDTEAFF. The CDR3, as DNA: TGTGTCCAGGGGGGGGGGCGGGACACTGAAGCTTTCTTT. The J gene is TRBJ1-1, the V gene TRBV7-9; 7 bases are a match to TRBD1. Germline lookup yields CDR1 SEHNR and CDR2 FQNEAQ (reference sequence). The CDR3 totals 13 residues.

Details on this clonotype: A single base separates this from a much larger clone, so it may be a read error. J is TRBJ1-2 and V is TRBV7-6, with TRBD1 matching over 9 bases. CDR3 length: 13 residues. Per germline, CDR1 SGHVS and CDR2 FNYEAQ. In DNA form, the CDR3 reads TGTGTCAGCAGCCAGGGACAGGGAAATGGCTACACCTTC. The encoded protein is CVSSQGQGNGYTF.

The chain joins TRBV2 to TRBJ2-3; D not resolved. Germline assignment: CDR1 SNHLY and CDR2 FYNNEI. Between the trimmed V and J ends, which lost 8 bases and 2 bases, there was a span of 11 bases. This CDR3 spans 13 amino acids. CDR3 protein: CASGKNPTDTQYF. The CDR3 DNA sequence: TGTGCCAGCGGGAAGAACCCCACAGATACGCAGTATTTT. The full variable domain, in which reference TRBV2 and TRBJ2-3 provide the parts outside the CDR3, is EPEVTQTPSHQVTQMGQEVILRCVPISNHLYFYWYRQILGQKVEFLVSFYNNEISEKSEIFDDQFSVERPDGSNFTLKIRSTKLEDSAMYFCASGKNPTDTQYFGPGTRLTVL.

The chain links TRBV28 to TRBJ2-2; 15 bases are a match to TRBD2. J lost 5 bases, V lost 3 bases, and 13 bases had no gene match. CDR1 MDHEN and CDR2 SYDVKM come from the germline V gene. This CDR3 spans 20 amino acids. The CDR3 DNA follows: TGTGCCAGCAGTTTGCCTTGGACTAGCGGGGGGGCCTTGAAAACCGGGGAGCTGTTTTTT. Its protein is CASSLPWTSGGALKTGELFF.

The V and J genes are TRBV6-2 or TRBV6-3 and TRBJ1-2, with D possibly being TRBD1 (6 bases). The germline gives CDR1 MNHEY, CDR2 SVGEGT. Trimming left V 6 bases short and J 4 bases short, with 24 bases between. The CDR3 runs 17 residues. CDR3 nucleotides: TGTGCCAGCAGAGACCCGGGGGGGCTCGCTTTGACCTATGGCTACACCTTC. It encodes CASRDPGGLALTYGYTF.

The V and J genes are TRBV10-3 and TRBJ2-7, with 10 bases matching TRBD1. The junction had 2 bases not matched to a gene; V was cut back by 7 bases and J by 2 bases. Per germline, CDR1 ENHRY and CDR2 SYGVKD. The CDR3 is made up of 13 amino acids. The CDR3 nucleotides are TGTGCCATCACCGGACAGGGGGCCTACGAGCAGTACTTC. Residues: CAITGQGAYEQYF.

V usage is TRBV20-1 and J usage is TRBJ2-3, with 10 bases that match TRBD2. Germline assignment: CDR1 DFQATT and CDR2 SNEGSKA (reference sequence). This CDR3 has 18 residues. J lost 0 bases, V lost 5 bases, and 14 bases had no gene match. The CDR3 sequence: CSAPRGGAGGISTDTQYF. CDR3 DNA: TGCAGTGCTCCCCGGGGGGGAGCGGGGGGGATTAGCACAGATACGCAGTATTTT.

The V and J genes are TRBV7-6 and TRBJ1-2, with a weak D call TRBD1 (5 bases). Trimming shortened V by 4 bases and J by 4 bases, and 31 bases separated the two germline ends. The CDR3 spans 20 residues. Germline loops: CDR1 SGHVS, CDR2 FNYEAQ. The CDR3 loop is CASSSPPKKLILSQGYGYTF. The CDR3 DNA reads as TGTGCCAGCAGCTCCCCCCCGAAAAAACTGATATTGTCCCAGGGCTATGGCTACACCTTC.

The chain couples TRBV6-1 to TRBJ1-5; D possibly corresponds to TRBD1 (5 bases). CDR3 length equals 15 residues. V dropped 5 bases and J dropped 4 bases, with 15 bases sitting between them. CDR1 MNHNS and CDR2 SASEGT come from the germline V gene. The CDR3 coding sequence is TGTGCCAGCAGTATGGGGCCGCAATGGAATCAGCCCCAGCATTTT. Its translation is CASSMGPQWNQPQHF.

The chain links TRBV10-3 to TRBJ2-1; either TRBD1 or TRBD2 may supply D (5 bases each). This CDR3 has 16 amino acids. With 4 bases removed from V and 6 bases from J, the gap between germline ends came to 19 bases. Per the germline V gene, CDR1 is ENHRY and CDR2 is SYGVKD. In DNA, the CDR3 is TGTGCCATCAGTGGATCACAGGAGTCCGCGGGCAATGAGCAGTTCTTC. Protein: CAISGSQESAGNEQFF.

There are many counts of this clonotype. The chain has TRBV7-2 and TRBJ2-2, with a weak D call TRBD2 (7 bases). The germline V and J ends were trimmed by 1 base and 3 bases, with 15 bases remaining between them. The length of the CDR3 is 17 residues. Germline assignment: CDR1 SGHTA and CDR2 FQGNSA. The DNA for the CDR3 is TGTGCCAGCAGCTTAGTCCGCGGGGGCGGGGACACCGGGGAGCTGTTTTTT. Its protein is CASSLVRGGGDTGELFF.

This clonotype was found a few times. The genes are TRBV6-6 and TRBJ1-5, with TRBD1 as a possible D gene (6 bases). Trimming stripped 9 bases from V and 0 bases from J, with 15 bases between. The CDR3 contains 15 residues. CDR1 is MNHNY, CDR2 SVGAGI, per germline (reference sequence). DNA of the CDR3: TGTGCCAGGAGAGCGACAGGATATAGCAATCAGCCCCAGCATTTT. The encoded protein is CARRATGYSNQPQHF.

In its sample, this clonotype was seen a few times. This chain links TRBV7-9 with TRBJ2-7, with D possibly TRBD1 on 8 matching bases. CDR1 and CDR2 from the germline V gene are SEHNR and FQNEAQ (reference sequence). CDR3 size: 13 residues. V gave up 5 bases and J gave up 5 bases, with 13 bases separating them. In nucleotides, the CDR3 is TGTGCCAGCAGCCCACAGGGGGGGGACGAGCAGTACTTC. Translating it yields CASSPQGGDEQYF.

The chain links TRBV27 to TRBJ2-3; D might be TRBD1 (5 bases). V shed 4 bases and J shed 0 bases, with 11 bases lying between them. Germline V gene data show CDR1 as MNHEY and CDR2 as SMNVEV (reference sequence). The CDR3 is made up of 15 amino acids. CDR3 nucleotide sequence: TGTGCCAGCAGTTGGGGCGCAGCTAGCACAGATACGCAGTATTTT. It is translated as CASSWGAASTDTQYF.

The table lists this clonotype with a few counts. CDR3 sequence: CASSQDQGSNQPQHF. Here the CDR3 DNA reads TGCGCCAGCAGCCAAGACCAGGGGAGCAATCAGCCCCAGCATTTT. The chain recombines TRBV4-1 with TRBJ1-5; tentatively, D is TRBD1 (6 bases). V was trimmed by 0 bases and J by 1 base, leaving 7 bases between them. Germline V gene lookup returns CDR1 MGHRA and CDR2 YSYEKL. This CDR3 has 15 residues.

This clonotype was detected only a few times. The chain recombines TRBV14 with TRBJ2-1; D ambiguous. The germline V gene encodes CDR1 SGHDN and CDR2 FVKESK. This CDR3 comprises 16 residues. V gave up 0 bases and J gave up 8 bases, with 17 bases separating them. CDR3 DNA sequence: TGTGCCAGCAGCCAAGATGGGCGACGACTGTACGATGAGCAGTTCTTC. This encodes CASSQDGRRLYDEQFF.

A word on this clonotype: The junction differs from germline at one of its ends, possibly a read error. The chain links TRBV14 to TRBJ2-1, with D unresolved. Germline CDR1 reads SGHDN; CDR2 reads FVKESK. This CDR3 is 14 amino acids long. CDR3 DNA: TGTGCCAACAGCCCCGCTTTCTGGTACAATGAGCAGTTCTTC. Its translation is CANSPAFWYNEQFF. The full variable domain, in which reference TRBV14 and TRBJ2-1 provide the parts outside the CDR3, is EAGVTQFPSHSVIEKGQTVTLRCDPISGHDNLYWYRRVMGKEIKFLLHFVKESKQDESGMPNNRFLAERTGGTYSTLKVQPAELEDSGVYFCANSPAFWYNEQFFGPGTRLTVL.

The chain combines TRBV20-1 with TRBJ2-3; D call uncertain. The germline V gene encodes CDR1 DFQATT and CDR2 SNEGSKA (reference sequence). This CDR3 contains 16 residues. Trimming removed 4 bases from V and 0 bases from J, with 17 bases in between. CDR3 DNA: TGCAGTGCTAATGTTCTGGGATCTGCTAGCACAGATACGCAGTATTTT. Amino acids: CSANVLGSASTDTQYF.

This chain joins TRBV12-3 or TRBV12-4 and TRBJ2-7; 11 nucleotides agree with TRBD2. The trim removed 3 bases at V and 3 bases at J, leaving 4 bases unmatched. This CDR3 region has 15 residues. CDR3 bases: TGTGCCAGCAGTTTTGGTACTAGCGGGGGCTACGAGCAGTACGTC. Its protein product is CASSFGTSGGYEQYV.

The chain is built from TRBV6-6 and TRBJ1-1; no clear D gene. Germline CDR1 reads MNHNY; CDR2 reads SVGAGI (reference sequence). Trimming cost V 11 bases and J 0 bases, with 10 bases left between them. The CDR3 extends over 12 amino acids. The CDR3 sequence is CAGRRMNTEAFF. The CDR3 nucleotides are TGTGCCGGACGAAGAATGAACACTGAAGCTTTCTTT.

This clonotype was detected ten times or more. V usage is TRBV7-2 and J usage is TRBJ2-7; D perhaps matches TRBD1 (6 bases). The CDR3 is 14 amino acids. Trimming left V 5 bases short and J 3 bases short, with 14 bases between. Germline V gene sequence: CDR1 SGHTA, CDR2 FQGNSA. In nucleotides, the CDR3 is TGTGCCAGCAGCCCGACAGGCGGACTCTACGAGCAGTACTTC. Protein: CASSPTGGLYEQYF.

This CDR3 reads CASSSEGRREQYF. The CDR3 DNA reads TGTGCCAGCAGCTCCGAAGGCAGGCGGGAGCAGTACTTC. The chain links TRBV7-6 to TRBJ2-7; D gene ambiguous. CDR3 length: 13 residues. Germline assignment: CDR1 SGHVS and CDR2 FNYEAQ. V was cut by 4 bases and J by 7 bases, with 14 bases left in between.

This clonotype was counted many times. The chain links TRBV7-8 to TRBJ2-7; TRBD2 matches at 9 bases. V was pared by 3 bases and J by 5 bases, with 5 bases of the junction left unmatched. CDR3 length equals 14 residues. Germline lookup yields CDR1 SGHVS and CDR2 FQNEAQ. CDR3 nucleotides: TGTGCCAGCAGCTTTCGCGGGGGGGCCGACGAGCAGTACTTC. Amino acid sequence: CASSFRGGADEQYF.

The rearrangement links TRBV19 to TRBJ2-3; perhaps TRBD2 as D (5 bases). Germline-derived CDR1 and CDR2 are LNHDA and SQIVND (reference sequence). The V gene lost 3 bases and the J gene lost 5 bases, with 15 bases spanning the gap. The CDR3 runs 15 residues. CDR3 loop: CASSIEGLAGDTQYF. The DNA of the CDR3 is TGTGCCAGTAGTATCGAGGGTCTAGCCGGAGATACGCAGTATTTT.

The chain combines TRBV10-3 with TRBJ1-1; D remains unclear. V was pared by 4 bases and J by 11 bases, with 14 bases between. The length of the CDR3 is 12 residues. The germline V gene has CDR1 ENHRY and CDR2 SYGVKD. This CDR3 is CAISGGDSRAFF. DNA for the CDR3: TGTGCCATCAGTGGGGGAGACTCAAGGGCTTTCTTT.

In its sample, this clonotype was seen a few times. This rearrangement joins TRBV11-3 to TRBJ2-3; D may be TRBD2 (5 bases). Trimming left V 5 bases short and J 1 base short, with 16 bases between. The V gene's germline CDR1 is SGHNT and CDR2 YENEEA. The length of the CDR3 is 16 residues. The CDR3 loop is CASSLRGSDGTDTQYF. The DNA of the CDR3 is TGTGCCAGCAGCCTCCGGGGATCCGATGGCACAGATACGCAGTATTTT.